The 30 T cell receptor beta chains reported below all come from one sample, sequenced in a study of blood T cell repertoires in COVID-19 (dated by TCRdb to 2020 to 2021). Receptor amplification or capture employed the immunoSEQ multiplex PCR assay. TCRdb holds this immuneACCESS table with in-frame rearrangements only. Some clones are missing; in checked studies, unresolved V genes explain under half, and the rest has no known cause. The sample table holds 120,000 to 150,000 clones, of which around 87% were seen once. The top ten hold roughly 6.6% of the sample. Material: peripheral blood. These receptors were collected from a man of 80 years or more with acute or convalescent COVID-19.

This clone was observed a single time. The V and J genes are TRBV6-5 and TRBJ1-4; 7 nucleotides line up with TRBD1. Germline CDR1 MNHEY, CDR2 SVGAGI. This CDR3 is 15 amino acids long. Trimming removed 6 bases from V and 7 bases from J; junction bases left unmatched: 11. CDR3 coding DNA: TGTGCCAGCAGCTCACAGGGGTTCAAAAGTGAAAAACTGTTTTTT. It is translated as CASSSQGFKSEKLFF.

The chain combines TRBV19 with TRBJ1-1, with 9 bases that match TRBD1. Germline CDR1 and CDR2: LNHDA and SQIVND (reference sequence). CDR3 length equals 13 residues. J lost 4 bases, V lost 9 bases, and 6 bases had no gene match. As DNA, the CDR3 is TGTGCCAGCAAACAGGGGGCGACCACTGAAGCTTTCTTT. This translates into CASKQGATTEAFF.

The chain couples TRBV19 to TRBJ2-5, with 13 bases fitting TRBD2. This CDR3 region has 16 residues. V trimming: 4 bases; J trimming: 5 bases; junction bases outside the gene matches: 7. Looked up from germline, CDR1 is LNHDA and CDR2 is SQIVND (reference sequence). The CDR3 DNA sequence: TGTGCCAGTAGTACGGGACTAGCGGGAAGATCGGAGACCCAGTACTTC. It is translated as CASSTGLAGRSETQYF.

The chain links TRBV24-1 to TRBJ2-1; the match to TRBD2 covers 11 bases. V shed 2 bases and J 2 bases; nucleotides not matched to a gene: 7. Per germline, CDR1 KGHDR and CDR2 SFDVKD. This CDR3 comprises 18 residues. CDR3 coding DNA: TGTGCCACCAGTGATTCCGCCCTTAGCGGGGGGGCCTACAATGAGCAGTTCTTC. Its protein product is CATSDSALSGGAYNEQFF.

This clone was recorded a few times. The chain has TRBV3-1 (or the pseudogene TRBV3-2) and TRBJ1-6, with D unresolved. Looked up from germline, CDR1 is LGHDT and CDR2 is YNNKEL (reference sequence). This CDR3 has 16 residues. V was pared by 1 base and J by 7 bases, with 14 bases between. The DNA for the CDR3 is TGTGCCAGCAGCCAAGGAGGCTTCCTTCGGAATTCACCCCTCCACTTT. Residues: CASSQGGFLRNSPLHF.

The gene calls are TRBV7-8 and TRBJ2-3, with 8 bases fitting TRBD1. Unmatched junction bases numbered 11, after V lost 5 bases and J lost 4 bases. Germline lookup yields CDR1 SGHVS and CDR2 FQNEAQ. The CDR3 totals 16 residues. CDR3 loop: CASSLGTGGRADTQYF. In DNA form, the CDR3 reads TGTGCCAGCAGCCTAGGGACAGGCGGCCGTGCAGATACGCAGTATTTT.

The CDR3 protein is CASRFDRGGTEAFF. The CDR3 nucleotides read TGTGCCAGCAGATTCGACAGGGGCGGGACTGAAGCTTTCTTT. J is TRBJ1-1 and V is TRBV7-8; 8 bases are shared with TRBD1. The CDR3 is made up of 14 amino acids. With 6 bases clipped from V and 5 bases from J, the junction kept 8 bases outside the gene matches. Germline loops: CDR1 SGHVS, CDR2 FQNEAQ.

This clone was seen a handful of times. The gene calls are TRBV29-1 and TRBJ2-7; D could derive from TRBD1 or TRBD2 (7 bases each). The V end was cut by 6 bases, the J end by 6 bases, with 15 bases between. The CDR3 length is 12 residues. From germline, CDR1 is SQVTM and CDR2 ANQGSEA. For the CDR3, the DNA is TGCAGCGTAGAACAGGGGAGGGTCGAGCAGTACTTC. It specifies CSVEQGRVEQYF.

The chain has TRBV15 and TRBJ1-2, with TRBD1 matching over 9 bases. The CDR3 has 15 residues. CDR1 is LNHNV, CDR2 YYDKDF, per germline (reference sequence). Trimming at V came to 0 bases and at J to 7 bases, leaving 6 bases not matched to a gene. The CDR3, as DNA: TGTGCCACCAGCAGAGAGAGGGGGACAGGGTCTGGCTACACCTTC. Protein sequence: CATSRERGTGSGYTF. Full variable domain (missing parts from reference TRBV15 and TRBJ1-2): DAMVIQNPRYQVTQFGKPVTLSCSQTLNHNVMYWYQQKSSQAPKLLFHYYDKDFNNEADTPDNFQSRRPNTSFCFLDIRSPGLGDTAMYLCATSRERGTGSGYTFGSGTRLTVV.

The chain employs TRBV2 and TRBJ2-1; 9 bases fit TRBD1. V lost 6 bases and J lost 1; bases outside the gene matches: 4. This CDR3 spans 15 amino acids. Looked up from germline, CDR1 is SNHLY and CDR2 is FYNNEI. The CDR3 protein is CASSSGQGSYNEQFF. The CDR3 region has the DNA TGTGCCAGCAGCTCCGGACAGGGGTCCTACAATGAGCAGTTCTTC.

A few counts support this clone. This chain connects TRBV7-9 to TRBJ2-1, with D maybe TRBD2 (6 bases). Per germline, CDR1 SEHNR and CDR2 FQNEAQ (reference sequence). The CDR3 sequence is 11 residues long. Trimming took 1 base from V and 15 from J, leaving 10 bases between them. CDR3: CASSLGTKRFF. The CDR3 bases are TGTGCCAGCAGCTTAGGGACTAAACGGTTCTTC.

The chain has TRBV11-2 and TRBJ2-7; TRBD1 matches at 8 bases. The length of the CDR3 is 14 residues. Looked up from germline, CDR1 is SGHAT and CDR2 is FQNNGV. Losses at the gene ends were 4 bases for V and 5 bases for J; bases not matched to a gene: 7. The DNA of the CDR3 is TGTGCCAGCAGCTCAGCCACAGGGGGTCACGAGCAGTACTTC. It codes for CASSSATGGHEQYF.

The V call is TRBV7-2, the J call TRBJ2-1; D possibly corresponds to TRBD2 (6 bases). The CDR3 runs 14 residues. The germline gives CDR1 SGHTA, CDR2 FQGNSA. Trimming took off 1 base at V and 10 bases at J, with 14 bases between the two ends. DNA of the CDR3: TGTGCCAGCAGCTTAGTGACTAGTTTAGGGGAGCAGTTCTTC. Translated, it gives CASSLVTSLGEQFF.

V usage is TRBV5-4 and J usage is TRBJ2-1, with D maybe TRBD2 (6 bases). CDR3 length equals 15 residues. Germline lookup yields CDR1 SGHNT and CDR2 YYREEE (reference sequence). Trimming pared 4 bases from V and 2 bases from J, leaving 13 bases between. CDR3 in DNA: TGTGCCAGCAGCAAACCCGGGGGACCCTACAATGAGCAGTTCTTC. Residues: CASSKPGGPYNEQFF.

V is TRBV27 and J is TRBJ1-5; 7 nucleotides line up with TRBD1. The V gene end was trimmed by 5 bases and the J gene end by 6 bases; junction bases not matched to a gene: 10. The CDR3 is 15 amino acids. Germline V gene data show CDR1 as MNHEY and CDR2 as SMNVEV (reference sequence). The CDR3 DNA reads TGTGCCAGCAGTCAGGACAGGTTGCATAGTCAGCCCCAGCATTTT. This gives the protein CASSQDRLHSQPQHF.

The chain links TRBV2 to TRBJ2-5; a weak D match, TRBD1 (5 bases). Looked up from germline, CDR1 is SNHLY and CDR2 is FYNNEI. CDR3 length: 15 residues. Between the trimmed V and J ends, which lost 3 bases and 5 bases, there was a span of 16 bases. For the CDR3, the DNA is TGTGCCAGCAGTGATGCAGGGCGGACGCGCGAGACCCAGTACTTC. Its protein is CASSDAGRTRETQYF.

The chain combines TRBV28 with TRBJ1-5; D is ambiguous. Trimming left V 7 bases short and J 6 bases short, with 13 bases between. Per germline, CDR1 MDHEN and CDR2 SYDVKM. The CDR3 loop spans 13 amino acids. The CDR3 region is CASTMTIPQPQHF. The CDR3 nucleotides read TGTGCCAGCACAATGACAATTCCTCAGCCCCAGCATTTT.

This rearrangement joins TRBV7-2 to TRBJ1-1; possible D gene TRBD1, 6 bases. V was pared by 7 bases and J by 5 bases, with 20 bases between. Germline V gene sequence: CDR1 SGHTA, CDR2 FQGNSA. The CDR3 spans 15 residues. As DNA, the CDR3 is TGTGCCAGCAAAGCCATGGGGGGGGCGCGTACTGAAGCTTTCTTT. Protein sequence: CASKAMGGARTEAFF.

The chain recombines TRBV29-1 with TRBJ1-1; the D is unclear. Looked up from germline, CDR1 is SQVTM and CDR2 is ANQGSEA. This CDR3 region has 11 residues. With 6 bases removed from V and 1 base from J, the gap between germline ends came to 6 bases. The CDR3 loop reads CSVAENTEAFF. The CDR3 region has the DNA TGCAGCGTCGCGGAGAACACTGAAGCTTTCTTT.

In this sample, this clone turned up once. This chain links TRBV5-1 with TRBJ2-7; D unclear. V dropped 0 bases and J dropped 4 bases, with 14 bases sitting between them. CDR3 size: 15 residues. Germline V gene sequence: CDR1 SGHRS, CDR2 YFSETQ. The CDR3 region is CASSLEGSLGYEQYF. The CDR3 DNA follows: TGCGCCAGCAGCTTGGAAGGCAGTCTCGGGTACGAGCAGTACTTC. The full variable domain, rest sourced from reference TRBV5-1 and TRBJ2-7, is KAGVTQTPRYLIKTRGQQVTLSCSPISGHRSVSWYQQTPGQGLQFLFEYFSETQRNKGNFPGRFSGRQFSNSRSEMNVSTLELGDSALYLCASSLEGSLGYEQYFGPGTRLTVT.

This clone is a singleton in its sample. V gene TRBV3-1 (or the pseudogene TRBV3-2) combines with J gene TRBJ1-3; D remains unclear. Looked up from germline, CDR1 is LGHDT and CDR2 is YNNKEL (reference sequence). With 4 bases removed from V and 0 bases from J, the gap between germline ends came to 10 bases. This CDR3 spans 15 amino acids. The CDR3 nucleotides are TGTGCCAGCAGCCGCGGTATTTCCTCTGGAAACACCATATATTTT. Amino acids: CASSRGISSGNTIYF.

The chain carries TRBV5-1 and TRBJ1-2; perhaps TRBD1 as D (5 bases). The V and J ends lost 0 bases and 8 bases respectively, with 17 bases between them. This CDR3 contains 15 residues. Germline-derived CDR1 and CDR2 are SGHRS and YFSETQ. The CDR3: CASSLVQGLFSGYTF. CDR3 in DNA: TGCGCCAGCAGCTTGGTTCAGGGCCTTTTTTCCGGCTACACCTTC.

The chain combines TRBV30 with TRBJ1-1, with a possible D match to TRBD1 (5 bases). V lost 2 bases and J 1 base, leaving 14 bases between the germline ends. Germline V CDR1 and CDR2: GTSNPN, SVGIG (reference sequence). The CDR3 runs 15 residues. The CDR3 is CAWSRAGRANTEAFF. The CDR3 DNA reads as TGTGCCTGGAGTAGGGCAGGGAGGGCGAACACTGAAGCTTTCTTT.

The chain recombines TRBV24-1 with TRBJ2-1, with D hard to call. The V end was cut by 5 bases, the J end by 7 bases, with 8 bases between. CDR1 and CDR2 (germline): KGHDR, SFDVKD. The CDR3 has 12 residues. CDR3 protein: CATSGRKNEQFF. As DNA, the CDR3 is TGTGCCACCAGTGGCAGGAAAAATGAGCAGTTCTTC.

The CDR3 nucleotides read TGCGCCAGCAGCGGACTAATGACTAGCGGGGCACACAATGAGCAGTTCTTC. Its protein is CASSGLMTSGAHNEQFF. The J gene is TRBJ2-1, the V gene TRBV5-1, with 11 bases aligning to TRBD2. Germline CDR1 reads SGHRS; CDR2 reads YFSETQ. The junction had 11 bases not matched to a gene; V was cut back by 4 bases and J by 5 bases. The CDR3 consists of 17 residues.

The CDR3 here is CASPRDRGRRGQPQHF. Here the CDR3 DNA reads TGTGCCAGTCCCCGGGACAGGGGACGCCGAGGTCAGCCCCAGCATTTT. The V call is TRBV7-9, the J call TRBJ1-5, with 10 nucleotides matching TRBD1. This CDR3 is built from 16 residues. Germline V gene data show CDR1 as SEHNR and CDR2 as FQNEAQ (reference sequence). After removal of 9 bases from V and 6 bases from J, the junction contained 14 bases not matched to a gene.

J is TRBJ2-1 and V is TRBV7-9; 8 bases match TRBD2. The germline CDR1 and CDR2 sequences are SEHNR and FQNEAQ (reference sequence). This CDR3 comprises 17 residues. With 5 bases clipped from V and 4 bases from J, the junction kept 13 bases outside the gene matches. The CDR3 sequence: CASSSRQTLAAYNEQFF. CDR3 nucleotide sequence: TGTGCCAGCAGCAGTCGACAGACACTAGCGGCTTACAATGAGCAGTTCTTC.

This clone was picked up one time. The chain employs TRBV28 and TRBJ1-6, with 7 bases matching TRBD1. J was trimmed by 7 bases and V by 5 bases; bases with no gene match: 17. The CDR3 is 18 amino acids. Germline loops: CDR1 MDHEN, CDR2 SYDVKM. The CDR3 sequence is CASSPTPGQPTANSPLHF. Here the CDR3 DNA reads TGTGCCAGCAGTCCGACGCCGGGACAGCCGACCGCCAATTCACCCCTCCACTTT.

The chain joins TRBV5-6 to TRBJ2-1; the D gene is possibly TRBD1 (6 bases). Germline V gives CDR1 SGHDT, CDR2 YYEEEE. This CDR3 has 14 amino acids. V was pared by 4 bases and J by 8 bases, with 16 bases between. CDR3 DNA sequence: TGTGCCAGCAGCCACGGGACACCGGGTGATGAGCAGTTCTTC. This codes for CASSHGTPGDEQFF.

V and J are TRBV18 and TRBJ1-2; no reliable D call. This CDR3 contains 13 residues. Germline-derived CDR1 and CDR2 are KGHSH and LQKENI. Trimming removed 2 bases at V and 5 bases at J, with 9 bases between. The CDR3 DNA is TGTGCCAGCTCACCAGGCCGTTCATATGGCTACACCTTC. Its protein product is CASSPGRSYGYTF.